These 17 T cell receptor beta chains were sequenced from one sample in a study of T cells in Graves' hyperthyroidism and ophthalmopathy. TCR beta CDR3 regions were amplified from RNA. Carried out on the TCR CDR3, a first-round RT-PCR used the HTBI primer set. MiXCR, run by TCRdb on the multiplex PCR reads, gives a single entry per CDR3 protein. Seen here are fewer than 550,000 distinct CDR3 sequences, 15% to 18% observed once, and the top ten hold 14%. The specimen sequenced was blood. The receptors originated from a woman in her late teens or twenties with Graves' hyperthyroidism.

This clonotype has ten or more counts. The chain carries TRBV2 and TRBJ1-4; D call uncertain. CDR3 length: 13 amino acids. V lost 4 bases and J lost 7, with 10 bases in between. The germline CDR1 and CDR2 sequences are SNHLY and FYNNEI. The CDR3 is CASSVTRFEKLFF. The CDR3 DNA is TGTGCCAGCAGTGTGACCAGATTTGAAAAACTGTTTTTT.

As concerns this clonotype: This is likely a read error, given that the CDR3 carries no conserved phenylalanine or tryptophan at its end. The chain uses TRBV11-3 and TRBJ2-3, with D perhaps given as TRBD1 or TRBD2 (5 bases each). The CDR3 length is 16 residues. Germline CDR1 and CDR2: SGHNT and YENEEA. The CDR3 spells CASSLEGRERTDTQYL. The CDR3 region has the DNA TGCGCCAGCAGCCTAGAGGGCAGGGAGCGGACAGATACGCAGTATTTA.

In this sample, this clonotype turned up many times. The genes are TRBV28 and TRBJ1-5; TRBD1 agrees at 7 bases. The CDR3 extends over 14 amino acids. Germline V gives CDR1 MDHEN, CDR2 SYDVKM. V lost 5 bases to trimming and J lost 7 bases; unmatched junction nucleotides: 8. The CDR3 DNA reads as TGTGCCAGCAGTAGTCGACAGGGCGAGCAGCCCCAGCATTTT. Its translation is CASSSRQGEQPQHF.

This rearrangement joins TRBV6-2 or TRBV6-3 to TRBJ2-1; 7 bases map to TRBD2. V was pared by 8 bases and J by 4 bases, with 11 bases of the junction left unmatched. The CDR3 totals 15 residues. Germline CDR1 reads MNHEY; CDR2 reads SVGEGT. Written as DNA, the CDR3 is TGTGCCAGCGGGCGGGGTGGCGGGGGATACAATGAGCAGTTCTTC. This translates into CASGRGGGGYNEQFF.

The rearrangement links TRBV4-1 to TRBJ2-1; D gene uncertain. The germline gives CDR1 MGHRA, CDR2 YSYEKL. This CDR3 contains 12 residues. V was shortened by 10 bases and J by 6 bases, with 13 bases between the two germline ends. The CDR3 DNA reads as TGCGCCACGGGCCCTAGTGCCAATGAGCAGTTCTTC. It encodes CATGPSANEQFF.

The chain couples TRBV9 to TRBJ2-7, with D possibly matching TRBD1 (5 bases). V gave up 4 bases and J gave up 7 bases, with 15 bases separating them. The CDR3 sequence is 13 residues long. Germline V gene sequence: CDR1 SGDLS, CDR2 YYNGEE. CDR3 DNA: TGTGCCAGCAGCTGGAAGGGGCATGGAGAGCAGTACTTC. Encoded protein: CASSWKGHGEQYF.

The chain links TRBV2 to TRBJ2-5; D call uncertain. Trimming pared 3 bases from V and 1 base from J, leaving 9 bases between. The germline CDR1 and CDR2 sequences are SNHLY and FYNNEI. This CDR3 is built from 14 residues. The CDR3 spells CASSEIVGQETQYF. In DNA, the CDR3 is TGTGCCAGCAGTGAGATAGTCGGCCAAGAGACCCAGTACTTC.

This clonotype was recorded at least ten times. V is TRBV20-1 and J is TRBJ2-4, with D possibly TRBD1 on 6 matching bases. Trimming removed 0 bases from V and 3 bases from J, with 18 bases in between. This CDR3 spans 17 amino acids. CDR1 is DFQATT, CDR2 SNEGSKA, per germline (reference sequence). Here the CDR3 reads CSARDLGGDFGKNIQYF. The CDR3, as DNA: TGCAGTGCTAGAGATCTTGGGGGCGACTTCGGCAAAAACATTCAGTACTTC.

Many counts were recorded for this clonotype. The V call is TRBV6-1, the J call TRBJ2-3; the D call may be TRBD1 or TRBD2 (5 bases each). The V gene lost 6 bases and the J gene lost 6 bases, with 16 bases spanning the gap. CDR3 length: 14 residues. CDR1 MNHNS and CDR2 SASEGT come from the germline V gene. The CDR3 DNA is TGTGCCAGCAGGGGACGGGCATCGTGGGATACGCAGTATTTT. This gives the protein CASRGRASWDTQYF.

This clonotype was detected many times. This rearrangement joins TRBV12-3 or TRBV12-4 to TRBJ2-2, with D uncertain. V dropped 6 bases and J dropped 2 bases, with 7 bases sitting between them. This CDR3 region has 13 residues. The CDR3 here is CASSRLNTGELFF. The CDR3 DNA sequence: TGTGCCAGCAGCCGACTTAACACCGGGGAGCTGTTTTTT.

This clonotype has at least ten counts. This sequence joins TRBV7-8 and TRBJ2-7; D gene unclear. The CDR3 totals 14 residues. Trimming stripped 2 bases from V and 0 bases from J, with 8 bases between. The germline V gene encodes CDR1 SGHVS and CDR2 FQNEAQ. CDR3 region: CASSLYLSSYEQYF. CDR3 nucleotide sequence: TGTGCCAGCAGCTTATATCTTAGCTCCTACGAGCAGTACTTC.

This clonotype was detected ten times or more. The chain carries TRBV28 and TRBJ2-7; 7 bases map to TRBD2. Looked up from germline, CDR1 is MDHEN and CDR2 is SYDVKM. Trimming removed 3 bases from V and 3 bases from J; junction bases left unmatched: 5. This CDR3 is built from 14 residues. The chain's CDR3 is CASSFAGEIYEQYF. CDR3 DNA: TGTGCCAGCAGTTTCGCGGGAGAAATCTACGAGCAGTACTTC.

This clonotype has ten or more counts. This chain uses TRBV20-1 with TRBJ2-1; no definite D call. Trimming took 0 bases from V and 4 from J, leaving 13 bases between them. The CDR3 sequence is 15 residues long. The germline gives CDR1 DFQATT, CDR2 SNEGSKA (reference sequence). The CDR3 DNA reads TGCAGTGCTAGAGATGTGGGGAATTGGTACAATGAGCAGTTCTTC. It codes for CSARDVGNWYNEQFF.

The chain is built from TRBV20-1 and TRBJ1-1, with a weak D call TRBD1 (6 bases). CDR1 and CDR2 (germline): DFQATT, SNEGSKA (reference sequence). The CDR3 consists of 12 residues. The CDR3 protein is CSGHRVVTEAFF. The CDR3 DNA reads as TGCAGCGGACACAGGGTTGTCACTGAAGCTTTCTTT.

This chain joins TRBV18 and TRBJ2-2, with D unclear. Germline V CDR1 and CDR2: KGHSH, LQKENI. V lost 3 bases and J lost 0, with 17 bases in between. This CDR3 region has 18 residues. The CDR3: CASSPAEATGANTGELFF. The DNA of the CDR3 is TGTGCCAGCTCACCGGCGGAAGCCACCGGTGCGAACACCGGGGAGCTGTTTTTT.

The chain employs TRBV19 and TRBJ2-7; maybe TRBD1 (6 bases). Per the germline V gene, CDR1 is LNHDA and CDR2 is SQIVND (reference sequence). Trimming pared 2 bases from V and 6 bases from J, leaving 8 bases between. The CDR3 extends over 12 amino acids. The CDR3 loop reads CASSISGAEQYF. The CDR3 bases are TGTGCCAGTAGTATATCAGGGGCCGAGCAGTACTTC.

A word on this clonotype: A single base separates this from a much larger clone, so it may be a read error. CDR3 amino acids: CASSIRTSGIYEQNF. The CDR3 coding sequence is TGTGCCAGCAGCATCAGGACTAGCGGGATTTACGAGCAGAACTTC. This sequence joins TRBV11-2 and TRBJ2-7; 12 bases map to TRBD2. Germline V gives CDR1 SGHAT, CDR2 FQNNGV. CDR3 length: 15 amino acids.